This T cell receptor beta chain was recovered during a study of CD8+ T cells in alopecia areata. Study-wide context: Treatment with tofacitinib (6 to 18 months) was followed by 6 months off drug. Study-level results: There were also resident alphabeta T cells of normal skin sequenced in scalp samples.

As concerns this clone: Its antigen is not known.

The sequencing template was cDNA reverse transcribed from extracted RNA. TCRdb's table, derived via immunoSEQ multiplex PCR, lists solely in-frame clones and lacks some. The profile covers more than 90,000 clones, with 35% to 40% appearing a single time and 3% to 3.5% taken by the ten largest. This CDR3 has 14 amino acids. Per germline, CDR1 SGHRS and CDR2 YFSETQ. J was trimmed by 5 bases and V by 2 bases; bases with no gene match: 5. V and J are TRBV5-1 and TRBJ2-5; 8 bases align to TRBD1. The sequence derives from a human donor with alopecia areata. The sequenced material came from CD4+ T cells sorted from blood. The CDR3: CASSFGQGAETQYF. The CDR3 coding sequence is TGCGCCAGCAGCTTCGGCCAGGGGGCGGAGACCCAGTACTTC.